This T cell receptor beta chain was recovered during a study of human T cells and chemical hapten exposure. Noted time point: patch test 1, 2 weeks after DPC sensitization. Treatment here: therapeutic diphenylcyclopropenone sensitization with weekly scalp DPC. This clonotype was observed a few times. Its antigen remains unknown. CDR1 and CDR2 (germline): SGHNT, YYREEE (reference sequence). With V trimmed by 4 bases and J by 5 bases, 6 bases remained unmatched. This CDR3 is built from 16 residues. Study outcomes and limitations: No change in TCRs above 1 in 1000 frequency was produced by DPC sensitization. Expanded TCRs clustered into significantly more large CDR3 similarity groups than controls, the analysis revealed.

TCRdb processed the RACE reads anew with MiXCR; each CDR3 protein has one entry. The sample lists around 150,000 distinct CDR3 sequences, more than 14% occurring once. The material was whole blood, obtained in connection with sensitization to the hapten diphenylcyclopropenone (DPC). This chain joins TRBV5-4 and TRBJ2-5, with 15 bases that match TRBD2. This TCR was recovered from a woman aged 25 to 39 with alopecia areata. Some clones in this sample may be carry-over from other donors' samples. CDR3 DNA: TGTGCCAGCAGCCCTGGACTAGCGGGGGGGCCCGAGACCCAGTACTTC. Amino acids: CASSPGLAGGPETQYF.